This is a list of T cell receptor beta chains from one sample in a study of blood T cell repertoires in COVID-19. Assay: immunoSEQ multiplex PCR; the TCRdb copy retains only in-frame clones and omits some. Found here are 300,000 to 400,000 clones, less than 90% of them singletons; the top ten hold 7.1%. The sample was peripheral blood. These receptors all stem from a woman aged 55-70 years with COVID-19, enrolled during active disease. The CDR3 runs from the conserved cysteine through the conserved F or W. The order of the fields is D gene, V gene, J gene, CDR3 protein. A D gene is named only where the DNA matches it firmly.

>-|TRBV12-3/TRBV12-4|TRBJ1-1
CASSLMETEAFF
>-|TRBV14|TRBJ2-2
CASSHSRNTGELFF
>TRBD2|TRBV6-5|TRBJ2-1
CASRLAGSYNEQFF
>-|TRBV3-1/TRBV3-2|TRBJ1-4
CASSQQGNGEKLFF
>-|TRBV6-5|TRBJ1-6
CASTQGTGLGSPLHF
>-|TRBV2|TRBJ1-1
CASSGSRGTEAFF
>TRBD1|TRBV7-2|TRBJ2-1
CASSQRDSMMAEQFF
>TRBD2|TRBV7-3|TRBJ2-3
CASSLRGDSTDTQYF
>-|TRBV7-3|TRBJ2-1
CASRVDSSSYNEQFF
>-|TRBV11-2|TRBJ2-5
CASRARVFETQYF
>-|TRBV7-2|TRBJ1-1
CASSPGSRNTEAFF
>TRBD1|TRBV18|TRBJ2-6
CASSPRTGLSGANVLTF
>-|TRBV9|TRBJ2-7
CASSFSSGLTYEQYF
>-|TRBV5-1|TRBJ1-5
CASSLEGVSNQPQHF
>TRBD1|TRBV5-1|TRBJ2-7
CASSLTGQGGYEQYF
>TRBD1|TRBV5-4|TRBJ1-1
CASSWDRVEAFF
>-|TRBV3-1/TRBV3-2|TRBJ1-1
CASRSTNTEAFF
>-|TRBV3-1/TRBV3-2|TRBJ1-2
CASSQEGGDTGYTF
>-|TRBV30|TRBJ2-7
CAWSIQQGATYEQYF
>TRBD1|TRBV7-6|TRBJ1-6
CASSLVGGTGYNSPLHF
>TRBD1|TRBV7-8|TRBJ2-1
CASSLGGTGVYNEQFF
>-|TRBV6-5|TRBJ2-5
CASSQNRAQWYF
>TRBD1|TRBV6-5|TRBJ1-1
CASSPGQGWTEAFF
>-|TRBV18|TRBJ1-1
CASSPRDSVGGTEAFF
>TRBD1|TRBV19|TRBJ1-3
CASNFQGATGNTIYF
>TRBD1|TRBV2|TRBJ2-1
CASTGQGANEQFF
>TRBD2|TRBV5-1|TRBJ2-1
CASSLFPGTSSYNEQFF
>-|TRBV6-6|TRBJ1-4
CASSKQGEKLFF
>-|TRBV28|TRBJ1-2
CASISLSREYGYTF
>-|TRBV4-1|TRBJ1-5
CASSQGVPGASNQPQHF
>-|TRBV5-1|TRBJ1-1
CASSLVPENTEAFF
>-|TRBV4-1|TRBJ2-3
CASSQERVALTQYF
>TRBD1|TRBV11-2|TRBJ2-7
CASSLGTGTYEQYF
>TRBD1|TRBV19|TRBJ1-6
CASSDRVRGSPLHF
>-|TRBV30|TRBJ1-2
CAWTFPGQPLGYTF
>-|TRBV19|TRBJ2-1
CASSLSNEQFF
>TRBD2|TRBV5-1|TRBJ2-3
CASSFSGGGTDTQYF
>TRBD2|TRBV11-2|TRBJ2-3
CASSPSLAGGMDTQYF
>-|TRBV5-6|TRBJ1-2
CASSLDVGGGQNYGYTF
>-|TRBV27|TRBJ2-7
CASSLNGLFTYEQYF
>-|TRBV2|TRBJ1-1
CASSETATAANTEAFF
>TRBD1|TRBV6-5|TRBJ1-2
CASIEGARGYTF
>-|TRBV13|TRBJ2-7
CASSSITGTYEQYF
>TRBD1|TRBV5-1|TRBJ1-1
CASSLVPGGMNTEAFF
>TRBD1|TRBV25-1|TRBJ1-4
CASSEIGKGGEEKLFF
>-|TRBV6-5|TRBJ2-7
CATTRGTSYEQYF
>TRBD1|TRBV4-1|TRBJ2-5
CASSQGGQNQETQYF